The clone carrying this T cell receptor (beta chain) was detected only a few times. The CDR3 consists of 17 residues. V gave up 6 bases and J gave up 5 bases; unmatched junction bases: 10. TCRdb itself ran the 5' RACE reads through MiXCR, one entry per CDR3 protein. The sample records fewer than 250,000 distinct CDR3 sequences, approximately 7.8% being singletons. The data stem from a study of identical twins. The same specimen was also included in a second study, on yellow fever vaccine responses in identical twins.

The sequenced sample consisted of CD8+ T cells sorted from blood. The TCR originated in a woman under 30 in good health. V is TRBV12-3 or TRBV12-4 and J is TRBJ2-3; the match to TRBD2 covers 14 bases. The CDR3 loop is CASRPGLAGAGGDTQYF. In nucleotides, the CDR3 is TGTGCCAGCAGACCGGGACTAGCGGGAGCTGGGGGAGATACGCAGTATTTT.